Detailed here is one T cell receptor beta chain. Original processing methods: Nucleated cell counts were estimated from reference gene primer amplification. The data were produced by immunoSEQ multiplex PCR, yet TCRdb's version contains in-frame clones alone and is incomplete. The DNA was the basis for D and trimming; V, J and clone size are from that table. The sample consists of about 160,000 clones, 80% to 85% of them appearing once. These data are taken from a study of blood T cell repertoires in COVID-19. Overall study context: Researchers got acute and convalescent COVID-19 samples from the United States, Italy and Spain. Sample material is recorded as cDNA or gDNA derived from T cells, B-cell-depleted T cells, or PBMCs.

Germline-derived CDR1 and CDR2 are LGHNA and YSLEER. The CDR3 runs 17 residues. V lost 0 bases, J lost 4 bases, and 18 bases lay in between. The sequence was obtained from a woman older than 75 with active or convalescent COVID-19. V and J are TRBV4-3 and TRBJ2-5, with D maybe TRBD2 (5 bases). The sample consisted of peripheral blood. As DNA, the CDR3 is TGCGCCAGCAGCCAAGATAGACGGCGGGTCGGCGGAGAGACCCAGTACTTC. Its translation is CASSQDRRRVGGETQYF.